This T cell receptor (beta chain) was identified in a study of shared clonotypes between healthy human individuals. Study results and limitations: Clonotypes which were not shared had lower generation probabilities than clonotypes that all four donors shared. For sorted subsets, rarefaction showed incomplete sequencing despite large depth.

With regard to this clone: The antigen is not known.

The naive CD8 population came from CD45RO-negative cells selected for CCR7, without terminally differentiated effector memory CD45RA+ cells. Running of the assay took place at deep level. Replicate PCRs from sorted subsets contained roughly 200 ng DNA, which is some 29,000 T cell genomes. The data were produced by immunoSEQ multiplex PCR, yet TCRdb's version contains in-frame clones alone and is incomplete. This table holds about 2.1 million clones, around 93% found once. The sequence was collected from a man between 18 and 35 years old in good health. Some clones in this sample may be carry-over from other donors' samples. Material: naive CD8+ T cells from PBMCs.

The CDR3 DNA follows: TGTGCCAGCAGTGAGACGAGCGGGAGGGTTTTCTACGAGCAGTACTTC. This gives the protein CASSETSGRVFYEQYF. The chain joins TRBV2 to TRBJ2-7, with 10 nucleotides matching TRBD2. The CDR3 is 16 amino acids. Trimming removed 3 bases from V and 3 bases from J; junction bases left unmatched: 8. Germline V gives CDR1 SNHLY, CDR2 FYNNEI.